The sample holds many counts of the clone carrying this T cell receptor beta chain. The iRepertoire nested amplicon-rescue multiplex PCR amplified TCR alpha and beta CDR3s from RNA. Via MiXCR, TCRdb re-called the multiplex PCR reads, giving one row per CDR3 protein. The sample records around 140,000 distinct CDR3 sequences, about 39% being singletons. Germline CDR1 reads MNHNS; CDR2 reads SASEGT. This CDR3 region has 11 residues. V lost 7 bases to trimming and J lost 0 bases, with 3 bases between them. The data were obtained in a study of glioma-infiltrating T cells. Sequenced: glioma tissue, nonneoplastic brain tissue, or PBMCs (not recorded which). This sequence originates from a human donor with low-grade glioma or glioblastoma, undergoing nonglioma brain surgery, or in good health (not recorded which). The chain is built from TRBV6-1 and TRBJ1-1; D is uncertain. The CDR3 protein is CASNLNTEAFF. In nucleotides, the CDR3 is TGTGCCAGCAACCTGAACACTGAAGCTTTCTTT.